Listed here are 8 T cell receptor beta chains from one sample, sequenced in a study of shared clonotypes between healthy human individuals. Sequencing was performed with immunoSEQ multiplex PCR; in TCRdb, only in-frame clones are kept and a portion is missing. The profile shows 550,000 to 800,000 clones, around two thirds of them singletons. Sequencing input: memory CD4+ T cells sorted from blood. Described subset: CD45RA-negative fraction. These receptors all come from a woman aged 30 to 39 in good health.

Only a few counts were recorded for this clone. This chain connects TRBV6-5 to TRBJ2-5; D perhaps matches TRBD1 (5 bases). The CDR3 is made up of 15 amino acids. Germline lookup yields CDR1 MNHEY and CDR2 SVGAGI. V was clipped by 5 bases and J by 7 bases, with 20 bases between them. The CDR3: CASSIAVESQGTQYF. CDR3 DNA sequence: TGTGCCAGCAGTATAGCCGTGGAAAGCCAGGGGACCCAGTACTTC.

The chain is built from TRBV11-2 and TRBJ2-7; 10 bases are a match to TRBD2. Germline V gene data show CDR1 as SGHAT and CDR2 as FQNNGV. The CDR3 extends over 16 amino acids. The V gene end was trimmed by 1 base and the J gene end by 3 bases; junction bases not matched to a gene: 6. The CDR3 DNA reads TGTGCCAGCAGCTTAGGCCTAACTAGCGGGGTCTACGAGCAGTACTTC. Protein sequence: CASSLGLTSGVYEQYF.

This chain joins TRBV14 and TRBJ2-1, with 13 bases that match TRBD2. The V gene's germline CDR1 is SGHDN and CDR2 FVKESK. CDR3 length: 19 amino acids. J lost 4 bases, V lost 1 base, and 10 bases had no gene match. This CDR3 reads CASSQALETSGRLYNEQFF. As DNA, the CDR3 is TGTGCCAGCAGCCAAGCCCTGGAGACTAGCGGGAGGTTATACAATGAGCAGTTCTTC.

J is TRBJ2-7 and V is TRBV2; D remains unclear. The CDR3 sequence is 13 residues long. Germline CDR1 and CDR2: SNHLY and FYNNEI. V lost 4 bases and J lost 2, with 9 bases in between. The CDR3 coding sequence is TGTGCCAGCAGTGGGGTGGTTACCTACGAGCAGTACTTC. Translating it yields CASSGVVTYEQYF.

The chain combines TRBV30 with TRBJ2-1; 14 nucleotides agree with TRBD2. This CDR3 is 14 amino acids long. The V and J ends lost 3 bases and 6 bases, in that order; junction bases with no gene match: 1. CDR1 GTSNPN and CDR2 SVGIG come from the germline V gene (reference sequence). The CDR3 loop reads CAWRTSGRGNEQFF. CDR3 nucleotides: TGTGCCTGGAGGACTAGCGGGAGGGGCAATGAGCAGTTCTTC.

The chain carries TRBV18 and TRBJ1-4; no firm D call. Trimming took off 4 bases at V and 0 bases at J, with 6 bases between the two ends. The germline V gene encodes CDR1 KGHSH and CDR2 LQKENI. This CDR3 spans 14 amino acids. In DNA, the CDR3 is TGTGCCAGCTCACTGGCCGCAACTAATGAAAAACTGTTTTTT. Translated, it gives CASSLAATNEKLFF.

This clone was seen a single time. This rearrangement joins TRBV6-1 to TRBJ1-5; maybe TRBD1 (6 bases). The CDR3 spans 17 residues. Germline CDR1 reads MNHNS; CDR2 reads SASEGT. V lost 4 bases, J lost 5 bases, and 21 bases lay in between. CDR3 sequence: CASSAQGQPMRDQPQHF. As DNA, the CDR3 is TGTGCCAGCAGTGCCCAGGGACAACCAATGCGGGATCAGCCCCAGCATTTT.

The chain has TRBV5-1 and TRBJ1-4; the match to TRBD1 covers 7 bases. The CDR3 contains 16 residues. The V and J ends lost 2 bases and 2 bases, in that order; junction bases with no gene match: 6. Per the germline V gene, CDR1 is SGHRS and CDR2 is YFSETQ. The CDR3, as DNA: TGCGCCAGCAGCTTCGACAGGGCTGCCACTAATGAAAAACTGTTTTTT. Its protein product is CASSFDRAATNEKLFF.